Sequencing of this TCR beta chain was carried out in a study of patients and donors after allogeneic stem cell transplantation. TCRdb reprocessed the RT-PCR reads with MiXCR, giving one entry per CDR3 protein. The data contain roughly 140,000 distinct CDR3 sequences, about a third of them singletons. This clonotype occurred a few times. Germline trimming cut 4 bases from V and 2 bases from J; bases unmatched to any gene: 5. The CDR3 length is 15 residues. Sequenced sample: blood, either unsorted or a sorted T cell fraction (not recorded which). The TCR comes from a human donor who was either an allogeneic HSCT recipient or a stem cell or donor lymphocyte infusion donor (not recorded which). It is not recorded whose cells these are; they may come from a transplant donor. The chain is built from TRBV12-3 or TRBV12-4 and TRBJ1-3; 7 bases fit TRBD1. Written as DNA, the CDR3 is TGTGCCAGCAGTTCCCTGGACAGGCCTGGAAACACCATATATTTT. It specifies CASSSLDRPGNTIYF.